This T cell receptor (beta chain) was profiled in a study of cytomegalovirus exposure and HLA in healthy donors. Overall study: Clustering assigned approximately 79% of the approximately 400 genotyped donors to the Caucasian-associated ancestry cluster.

Germline-derived CDR1 and CDR2 are SEHNR and FQNEAQ (reference sequence). There are 13 residues in the CDR3. V dropped 0 bases and J dropped 5 bases, with 5 bases sitting between them. Healthy bone marrow donors made up the cohort. Nominally healthy donors provided the samples, though records likely missed some immune exposures. Primers included in the PCR were 60 Vbeta and 13 Jbeta primers. Method: immunoSEQ multiplex PCR; TCRdb's copy keeps in-frame clones and lacks some. Of about 57,000 clones in the sample, 79% are singletons; the top ten hold approximately 3%. Whole-study results and caveats: Analyzed later, most CMV-associated TCR beta chains appeared HLA-restricted.

A remark on this clone: Its antigen is still unknown.

V is TRBV7-9 and J is TRBJ2-1, with D hard to call. The sequenced sample consisted of PBMCs. The sequence was obtained from a woman in her twenties or thirties in good health and CMV-seronegative. For the CDR3, the DNA is TGTGCCAGCAGCTTAGCCGGAGACAATGAGCAGTTCTTC. It is translated as CASSLAGDNEQFF. Filled out from reference TRBV7-9 and TRBJ2-1, the complete variable domain reads DTGVSQNPRHKITKRGQNVTFRCDPISEHNRLYWYRQTLGQGPEFLTYFQNEAQLEKSRLLSDRFSAERPKGSFSTLEIQRTEQGDSAMYLCASSLAGDNEQFFGPGTRLTVL.